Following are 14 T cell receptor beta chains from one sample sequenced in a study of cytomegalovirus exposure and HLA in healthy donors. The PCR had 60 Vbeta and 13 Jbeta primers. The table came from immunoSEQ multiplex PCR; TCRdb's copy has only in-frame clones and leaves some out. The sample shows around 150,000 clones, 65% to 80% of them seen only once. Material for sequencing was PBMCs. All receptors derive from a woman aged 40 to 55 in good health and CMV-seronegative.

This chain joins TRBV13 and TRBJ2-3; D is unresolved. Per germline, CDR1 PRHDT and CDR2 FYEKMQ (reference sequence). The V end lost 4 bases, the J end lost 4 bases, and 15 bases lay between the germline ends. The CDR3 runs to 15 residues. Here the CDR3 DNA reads TGTGCCAGCAGCTCGCCTCTACAAGAGGCAGATACGCAGTATTTT. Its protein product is CASSSPLQEADTQYF.

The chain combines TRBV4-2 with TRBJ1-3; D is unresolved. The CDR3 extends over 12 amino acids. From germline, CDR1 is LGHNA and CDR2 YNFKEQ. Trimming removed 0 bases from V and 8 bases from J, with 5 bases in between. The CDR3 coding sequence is TGTGCCAGCAGCCAAGAGGGAGACACCATATATTTT. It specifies CASSQEGDTIYF.

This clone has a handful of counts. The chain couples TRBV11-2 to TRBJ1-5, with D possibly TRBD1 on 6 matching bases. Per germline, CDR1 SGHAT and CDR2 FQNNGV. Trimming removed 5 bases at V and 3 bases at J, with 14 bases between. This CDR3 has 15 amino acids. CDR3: CASSTDRRSNQPQHF. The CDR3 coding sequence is TGTGCCAGCAGCACAGACAGGAGGTCCAATCAGCCCCAGCATTTT.

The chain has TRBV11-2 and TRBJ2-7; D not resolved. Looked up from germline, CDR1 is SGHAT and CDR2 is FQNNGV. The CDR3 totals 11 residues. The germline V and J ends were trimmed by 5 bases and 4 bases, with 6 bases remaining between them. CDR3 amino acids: CASSPQYEQYF. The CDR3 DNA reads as TGTGCCAGCAGCCCCCAATACGAGCAGTACTTC.

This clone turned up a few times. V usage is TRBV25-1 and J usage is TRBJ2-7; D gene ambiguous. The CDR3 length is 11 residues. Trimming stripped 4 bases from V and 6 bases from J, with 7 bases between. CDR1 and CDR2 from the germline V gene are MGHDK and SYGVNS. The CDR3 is CASSAGSEQYF. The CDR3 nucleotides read TGTGCCAGCAGTGCCGGTTCCGAGCAGTACTTC.

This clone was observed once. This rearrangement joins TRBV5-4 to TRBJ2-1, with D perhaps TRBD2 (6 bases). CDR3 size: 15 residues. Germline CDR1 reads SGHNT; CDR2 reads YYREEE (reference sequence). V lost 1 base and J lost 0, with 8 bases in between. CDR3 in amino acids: CASSLTTSSYNEQFF. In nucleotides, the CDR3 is TGTGCCAGCAGCTTGACGACTAGCTCCTACAATGAGCAGTTCTTC.

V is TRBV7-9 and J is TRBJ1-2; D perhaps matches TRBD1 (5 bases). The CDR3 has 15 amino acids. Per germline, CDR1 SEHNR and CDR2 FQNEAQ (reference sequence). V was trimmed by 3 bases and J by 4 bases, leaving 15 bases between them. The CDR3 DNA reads TGTGCCAGCAGCTTCCCAGGGAATGTTCGCTATGGCTACACCTTC. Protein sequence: CASSFPGNVRYGYTF. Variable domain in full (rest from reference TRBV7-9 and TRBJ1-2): DTGVSQNPRHKITKRGQNVTFRCDPISEHNRLYWYRQTLGQGPEFLTYFQNEAQLEKSRLLSDRFSAERPKGSFSTLEIQRTEQGDSAMYLCASSFPGNVRYGYTFGSGTRLTVV.

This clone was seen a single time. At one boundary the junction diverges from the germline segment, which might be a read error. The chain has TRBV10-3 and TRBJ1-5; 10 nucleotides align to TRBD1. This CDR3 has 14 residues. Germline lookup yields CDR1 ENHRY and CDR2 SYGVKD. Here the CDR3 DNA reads TGTGCCATCAGTTTGACAGGGGGCAACCAGCCCCAGCATTTT. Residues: CAISLTGGNQPQHF.

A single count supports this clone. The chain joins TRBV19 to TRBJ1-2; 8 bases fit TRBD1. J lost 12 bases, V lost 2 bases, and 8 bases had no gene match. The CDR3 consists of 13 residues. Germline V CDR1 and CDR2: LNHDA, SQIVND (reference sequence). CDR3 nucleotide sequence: TGTGCCAGTAGTATACAGGGGGCAAAAGTAGACACCTTC. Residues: CASSIQGAKVDTF.

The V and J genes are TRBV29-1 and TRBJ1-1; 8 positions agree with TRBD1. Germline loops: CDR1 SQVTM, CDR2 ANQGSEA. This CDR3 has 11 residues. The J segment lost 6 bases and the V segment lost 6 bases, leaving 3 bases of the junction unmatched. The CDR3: CSVGQGAEAFF. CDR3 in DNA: TGCAGCGTCGGACAGGGAGCTGAAGCTTTCTTT.

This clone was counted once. CDR3 loop: CASSVTGTSTDTQYF. The CDR3 DNA is TGTGCCAGCAGTGTGACCGGGACTAGCACAGATACGCAGTATTTT. The genes are TRBV27 and TRBJ2-3, with D possibly TRBD2 on 6 matching bases. Deletions cut 5 bases from V and 0 bases from J, with 12 bases between. This CDR3 has 15 residues. Germline V gene lookup returns CDR1 MNHEY and CDR2 SMNVEV (reference sequence).

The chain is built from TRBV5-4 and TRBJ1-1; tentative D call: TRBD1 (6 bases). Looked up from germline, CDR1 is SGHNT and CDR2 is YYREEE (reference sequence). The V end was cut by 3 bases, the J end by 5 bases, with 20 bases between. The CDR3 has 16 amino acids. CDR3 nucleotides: TGTGCCAGCAGCTCTCCGGGCAGGGGCGGATCGACTGAAGCTTTCTTT. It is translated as CASSSPGRGGSTEAFF.

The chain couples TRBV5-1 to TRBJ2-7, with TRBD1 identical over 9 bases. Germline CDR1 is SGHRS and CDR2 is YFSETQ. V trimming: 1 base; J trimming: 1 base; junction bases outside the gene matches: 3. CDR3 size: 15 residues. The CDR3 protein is CASSLRGTGSYEQYF. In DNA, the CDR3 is TGCGCCAGCAGCTTGCGTGGGACAGGGTCCTACGAGCAGTACTTC.

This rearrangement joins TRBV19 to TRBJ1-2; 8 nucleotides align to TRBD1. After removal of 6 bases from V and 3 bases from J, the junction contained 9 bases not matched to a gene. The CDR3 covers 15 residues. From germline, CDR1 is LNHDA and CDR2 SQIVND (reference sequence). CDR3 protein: CASSLDRAVHYGYTF. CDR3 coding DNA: TGTGCCAGTAGCCTGGACAGGGCTGTACACTATGGCTACACCTTC. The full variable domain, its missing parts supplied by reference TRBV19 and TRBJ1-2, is DGGITQSPKYLFRKEGQNVTLSCEQNLNHDAMYWYRQDPGQGLRLIYYSQIVNDFQKGDIAEGYSVSREKKESFPLTVTSAQKNPTAFYLCASSLDRAVHYGYTFGSGTRLTVV.